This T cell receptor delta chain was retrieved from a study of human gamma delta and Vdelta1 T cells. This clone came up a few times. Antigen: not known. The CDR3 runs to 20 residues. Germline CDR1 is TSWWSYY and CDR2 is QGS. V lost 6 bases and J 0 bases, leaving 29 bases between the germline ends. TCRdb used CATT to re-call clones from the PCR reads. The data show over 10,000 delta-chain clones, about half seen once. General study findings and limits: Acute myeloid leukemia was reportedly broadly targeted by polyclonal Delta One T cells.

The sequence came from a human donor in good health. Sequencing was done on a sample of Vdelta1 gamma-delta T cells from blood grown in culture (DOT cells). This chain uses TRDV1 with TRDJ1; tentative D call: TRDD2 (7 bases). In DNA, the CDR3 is TGTGCTCTTGGACAAAAGGGCCTTCCTTGGGGGTCTCTGTACACCGATAAACTCATCTTT. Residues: CALGQKGLPWGSLYTDKLIF.